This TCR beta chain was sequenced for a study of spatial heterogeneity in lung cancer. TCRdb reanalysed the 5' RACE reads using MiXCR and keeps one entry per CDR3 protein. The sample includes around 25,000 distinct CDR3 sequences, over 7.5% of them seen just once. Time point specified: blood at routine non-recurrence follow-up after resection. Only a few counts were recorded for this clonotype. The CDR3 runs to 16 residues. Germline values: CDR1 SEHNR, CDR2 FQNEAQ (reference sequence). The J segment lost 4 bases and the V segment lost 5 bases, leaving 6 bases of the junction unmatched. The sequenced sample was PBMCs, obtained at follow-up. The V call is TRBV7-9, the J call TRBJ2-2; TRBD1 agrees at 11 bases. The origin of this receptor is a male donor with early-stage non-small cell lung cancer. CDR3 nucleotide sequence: TGTGCCAGCAGCCCCGTGGGACAGGGGGTCACCGGGGAGCTGTTTTTT. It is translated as CASSPVGQGVTGELFF.